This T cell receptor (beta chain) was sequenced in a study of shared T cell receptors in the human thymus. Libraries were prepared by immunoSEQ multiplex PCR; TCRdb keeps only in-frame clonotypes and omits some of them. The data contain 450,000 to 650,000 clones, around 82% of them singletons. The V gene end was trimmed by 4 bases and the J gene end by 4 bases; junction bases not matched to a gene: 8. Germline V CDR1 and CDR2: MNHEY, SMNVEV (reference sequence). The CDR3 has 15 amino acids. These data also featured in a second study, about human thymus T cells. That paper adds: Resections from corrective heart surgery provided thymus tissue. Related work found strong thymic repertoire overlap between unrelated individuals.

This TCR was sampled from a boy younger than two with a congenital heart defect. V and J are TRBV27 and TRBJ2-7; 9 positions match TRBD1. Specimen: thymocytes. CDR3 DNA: TGTGCCAGCAGTTCCTCCGGGACAGGGAGATACGAGCAGTACTTC. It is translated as CASSSSGTGRYEQYF.